Described below is a single T cell receptor (beta chain) sequence and its context. Its antigen is currently unknown. These data come from a study of T cell responses to AZD1222 COVID-19 vaccine. Study-wide results and limits: Females made up more of the donors, who were largely white British, and clonal diversity may have come out too low. Two AZD1222 doses significantly raised spike-specific TCR breadth and depth over controls.

Second doses at about 4 or about 12 weeks were pooled. TCRdb keeps only in-frame clones here, not all; method: immunoSEQ multiplex PCR. The data contain 110,000 to 150,000 clones, 92% of them seen just once; the ten biggest clones take up around 3.5%. The TCR comes from an adult who received the AZD1222 COVID-19 vaccine. Source: peripheral blood, taken 28 days after the second AZD1222 dose.

The CDR3 protein is CASSQVRQGNGYEQYF. CDR3 bases: TGTGCCAGCAGCCAAGTGAGGCAGGGGAACGGCTACGAGCAGTACTTC. The chain is built from TRBV3-1 (or the pseudogene TRBV3-2) and TRBJ2-7; D perhaps matches TRBD1 (6 bases). Trimming shortened V by 1 base and J by 3 bases, and 16 bases separated the two germline ends. From germline, CDR1 is LGHDT and CDR2 YNNKEL (reference sequence). The CDR3 covers 16 residues.